This T cell receptor (beta chain) was sequenced for a study of blood T cell repertoires in COVID-19 (dated by TCRdb to the early 2020s). Notes on the research overall: Samples from collaborators originated in the United States, Italy and Spain and spanned both the acute and convalescent phases of COVID-19. The material from the prospective study consisted of cDNA or gDNA derived from T cells, B-cell-depleted T cells, or PBMCs. The dataset comprised deeply sampled blood TCRbeta repertoires from subjects exposed to, actively infected with, or recovered from COVID-19. A freely available public database, intended as a resource for researchers studying the immune response to SARS-CoV-2, is where the repertoires were released. Samples came from the ongoing ImmuneRACE study (first 160 participants) plus 1,254 subjects from 6 global collaborators. The sample metadata nearly always contained a de-identified subject ID, COVID-19 status, age in years and sex. Where available, HLA class I and class II types were taken from metadata supplied by the sample provider and were not determined by assay-based typing. General findings and caveats noted by the study authors: How much clinical and demographic metadata was included differed by source and by participant, and the metadata was provided uncurated.

The immunoSEQ Assay, a bias-controlled multiplex PCR, was used to amplify TCRbeta CDR3 regions from genomic DNA. Per the original workflow: The number of nucleated cells in each sample was estimated by amplification of reference gene primers within the assay. To quantify the absolute abundance of each unique TCRbeta CDR3 rearrangement, sequence reads were collapsed and filtered. For each sample, productive Simpson clonality was calculated as the square root of Simpson's diversity index over productive rearrangements. TCRdb stores this immuneACCESS table with in-frame sequences only. Part of the clones is absent; in the studies checked, under half of the shortfall reflects unresolved V genes, and no reason is known for the rest. The V and J calls and clone size were taken over from that table, and D and trimming were inferred from the DNA. The sample contains some 69,000 clones, 79% of them found a single time. The ten largest make up around 47% of the sample.

Whole blood was collected in K2EDTA tubes by collaborating institutions according to the institutions' own protocols. For TCRbeta analysis, collaborators shipped samples in one of three forms: frozen whole blood, isolated PBMCs, or DNA extracted from either of those sample types. Remarks on this clone: Its antigen remains undetermined. It has no much larger one-base neighbor in the sample; base qualities were not kept.

Based on the germline V gene, the CDR1 and CDR2 sequences are MNHNS and SASEGT. The CDR3 starts with the cysteine, ends with the phenylalanine, and has 12 residues. Just CDR3 DNA is preserved here, 36 bases in frame from base 1. V gives up 3 bases and J gives up 7 bases, and the segment between their germline ends measures 10 bases. Source material: peripheral blood. Recombination joined TRBV6-1 with TRBJ2-7, and TRBD1 may be the D gene, going by 5 matching bases. This receptor was taken from a human donor in a cohort sampled during active COVID-19. The CDR3 region has the sequence CASSETVPEQYF. The DNA is as follows: TGTGCCAGCAGTGAGACAGTACCTGAGCAGTACTTC.